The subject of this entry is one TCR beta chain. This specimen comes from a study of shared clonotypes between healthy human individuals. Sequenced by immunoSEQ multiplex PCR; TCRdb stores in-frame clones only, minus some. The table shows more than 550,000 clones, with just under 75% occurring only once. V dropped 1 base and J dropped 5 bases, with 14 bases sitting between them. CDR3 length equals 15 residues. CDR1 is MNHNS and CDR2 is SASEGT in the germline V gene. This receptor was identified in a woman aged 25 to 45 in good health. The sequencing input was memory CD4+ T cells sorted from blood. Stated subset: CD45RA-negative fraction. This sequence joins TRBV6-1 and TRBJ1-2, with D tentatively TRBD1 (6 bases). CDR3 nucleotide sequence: TGTGCCAGCAGTGAAGGGGGGGCCCTGTCATATGGCTACACCTTC. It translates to CASSEGGALSYGYTF.